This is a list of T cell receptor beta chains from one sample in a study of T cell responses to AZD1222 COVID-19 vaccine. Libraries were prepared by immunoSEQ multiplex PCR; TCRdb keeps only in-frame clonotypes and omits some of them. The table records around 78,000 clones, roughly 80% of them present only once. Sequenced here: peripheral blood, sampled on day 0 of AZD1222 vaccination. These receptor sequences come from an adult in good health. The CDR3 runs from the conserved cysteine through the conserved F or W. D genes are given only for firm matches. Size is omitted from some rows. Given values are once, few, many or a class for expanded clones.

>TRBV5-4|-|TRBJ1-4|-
TGTGCCAGCAGCTTGGCCGGCGGGGCTAATGAAAAACTGTTTTTT
CASSLAGGANEKLFF
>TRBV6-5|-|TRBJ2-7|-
TGTGCCAGCAGTAGTCCGGGACACTCCTACGAGCAGTACTTC
CASSSPGHSYEQYF
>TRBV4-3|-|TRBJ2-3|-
TGCGCCAGCAGCCAAGGCAGGGTTTCAGATACGCAGTATTTT
CASSQGRVSDTQYF
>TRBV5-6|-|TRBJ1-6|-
TGTGCCAGCAGCTTGGACAGGGTAAATTCACCCCTCCACTTT
CASSLDRVNSPLHF
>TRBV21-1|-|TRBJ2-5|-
TGTGCCAGCAGCAAAGTGGCTAGCGGGGGGCAAGAGACCCAGTACTTC
CASSKVASGGQETQYF
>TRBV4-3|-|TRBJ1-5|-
TGCGCCAGCAGCCAAGATGGGGCGGACAGAGATTCGCCCCAGCATTTT
CASSQDGADRDSPQHF
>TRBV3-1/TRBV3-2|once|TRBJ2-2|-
TGTGCCAGCAGCCAAGATTCCGGGGAGCTGTTTTTT
CASSQDSGELFF
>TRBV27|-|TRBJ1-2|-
TGTGCCAGCAGGGCGCGTTTCGGTACCTATGGCTACACCTTC
CASRARFGTYGYTF
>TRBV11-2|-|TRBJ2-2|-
TGTGCCGGACGAGACGAGGGGGAGCTGTTTTTT
CAGRDEGELFF
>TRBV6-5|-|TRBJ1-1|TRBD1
TGTGCCAGCAGTTACTCGATTCAGGGGGCGAACACTGAAGCTTTCTTT
CASSYSIQGANTEAFF
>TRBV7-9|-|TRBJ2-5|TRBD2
TGTGCCAGCAGCCCTGGGACTAGCGGGGGTGAAGAGACCCAGTACTTC
CASSPGTSGGEETQYF
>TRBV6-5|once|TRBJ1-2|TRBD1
TGTGCCAGCCGGACAGGGAACTATGGCTACACCTTC
CASRTGNYGYTF
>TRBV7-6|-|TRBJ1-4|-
TGTGCCAGCAGCTACCGGGCCTTCGGAGGATCAACTAATGAAAAACTGTTTTTT
CASSYRAFGGSTNEKLFF
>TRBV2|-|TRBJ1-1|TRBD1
TGTGCCAGCAGCCTAGGGACAGGGGGTAACACTGAAGCTTTCTTT
CASSLGTGGNTEAFF
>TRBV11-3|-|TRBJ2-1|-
TGTGCCAGCAGCCCTCTAGGCAGCTCCTACAATGAGCAGTTCTTC
CASSPLGSSYNEQFF
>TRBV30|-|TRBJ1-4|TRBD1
TGTGCCTGGAGTGCCCCGCGGACAGGCCCTAATGAAAAACTGTTTTTT
CAWSAPRTGPNEKLFF
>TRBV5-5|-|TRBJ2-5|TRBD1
TGTGCCAGCAGCCCCAGAGGGGGCATCGAGACCCAGTACTTC
CASSPRGGIETQYF
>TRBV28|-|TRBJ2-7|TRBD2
TGCTGTACGGGGGGTGGGGACTCCTACGAGCAGTACTTC
CCTGGGDSYEQYF
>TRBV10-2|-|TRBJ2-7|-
TGCGCCAGCAGTGAGTCGTTGGCGGGATTAGCCTACGAGCAGTACTTC
CASSESLAGLAYEQYF
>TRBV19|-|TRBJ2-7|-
TGTGCCAGTAGTATCGCCACGGGGATCATCTACGAGCAGTACTTC
CASSIATGIIYEQYF
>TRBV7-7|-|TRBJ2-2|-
TGTGCCAGCAGCTCGACAGCCACGAACACCGGGGAGCTGTTTTTT
CASSSTATNTGELFF
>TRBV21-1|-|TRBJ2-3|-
TGTGCCAGCAGCAAAGGATTGGCCCTTAAAGATACGCAGTATTTT
CASSKGLALKDTQYF
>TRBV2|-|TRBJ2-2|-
TGTGCCAGCAAGGGACACGGAAACACCGGGGAGCTGTTTTTT
CASKGHGNTGELFF
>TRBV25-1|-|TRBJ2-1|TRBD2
TGTGCCAGCAGTGATACTAGCGGGGGGGCATGGCAGTTCTTC
CASSDTSGGAWQFF
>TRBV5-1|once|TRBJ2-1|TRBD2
TGCGCCAGCAGCTCTAGCGGACTAGCGGGAGGTGTTGAGCAGTTCTTC
CASSSSGLAGGVEQFF
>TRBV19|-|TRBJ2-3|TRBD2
TGTGCCAGTAGGACTAGCGGGACAGATACGCAGTATTTT
CASRTSGTDTQYF
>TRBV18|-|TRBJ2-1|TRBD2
TGTGCCAGCTCACCTCTCGGGGGGGCCGGTGAGCAGTTCTTC
CASSPLGGAGEQFF
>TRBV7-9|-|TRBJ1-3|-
TGTGCCAGCAGCCGACAGTCTGGAAACACCATATATTTT
CASSRQSGNTIYF
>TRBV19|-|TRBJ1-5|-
TGTGCCAGTAACAGGGACTCAGGCAATCAGCCCCAGCATTTT
CASNRDSGNQPQHF
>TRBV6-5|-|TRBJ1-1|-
TGTGCCAGCAGTTACGGGCGGGGAAGGATGACTGAAGCTTTCTTT
CASSYGRGRMTEAFF
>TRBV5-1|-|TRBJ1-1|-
TGCGCCAGCAGCTTTTACAGGGCCAGGGAGAGTGGTGAAGCTTTCTTT
CASSFYRARESGEAFF
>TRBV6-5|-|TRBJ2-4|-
TGTGCCAGTGAGGAGGGTACCAAAAACATTCAGTACTTC
CASEEGTKNIQYF
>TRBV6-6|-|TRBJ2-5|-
TGTGCCAGCAGTACCAGTGAGACCCAGTACTTC
CASSTSETQYF
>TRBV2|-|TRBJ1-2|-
TGTGCCAGCAGTCTGATAGACATTGGCTCCGGCTACACCTTC
CASSLIDIGSGYTF
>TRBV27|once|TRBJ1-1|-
TGTGCCAGCAGTCTGCAGGGGCGTCAAAGCACTGAAGCTTTCTTT
CASSLQGRQSTEAFF
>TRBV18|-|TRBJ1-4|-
TGTGCCAGCTCACCGCCTTCCAGGGAGGAAAAACTGTTTTTT
CASSPPSREEKLFF
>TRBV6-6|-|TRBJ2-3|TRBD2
TGTGCCAGCAGTCCAGAGGGACTAGCGGGGGGGGATACGCAGTATTTT
CASSPEGLAGGDTQYF
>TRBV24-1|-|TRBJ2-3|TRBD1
TGTGCCACCAGTATGAAACAGGGGGCGGAGGAAGATACGCAGTATTTT
CATSMKQGAEEDTQYF
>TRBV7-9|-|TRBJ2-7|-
TGTGCCAGCAGCTATTATGGTTCAGGGGAGCAGTACTTC
CASSYYGSGEQYF
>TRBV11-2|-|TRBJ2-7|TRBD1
TGTGCCAGCAGCTCTGGGACAGGGGGCAGAAACGAGCAGTACTTC
CASSSGTGGRNEQYF
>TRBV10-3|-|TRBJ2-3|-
TGTGCCATCAGTGATGGTGGCCTCCTAAATATCGCTAGCACAGATACGCAGTATTTT
CAISDGGLLNIASTDTQYF
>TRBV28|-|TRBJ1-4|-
TGTGCCAGCAGTCTCGTGGAAGGAAAACTGTTTTTT
CASSLVEGKLFF
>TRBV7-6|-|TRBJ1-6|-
TGTGCCAGCAGCTTAGATGGGGGCCCGTCTAATTCACCCCTCCACTTT
CASSLDGGPSNSPLHF
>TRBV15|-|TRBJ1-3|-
TGTGCCACCAGCAGAGATCATGAGCTCCGCTCTGGAAACACCATATATTTT
CATSRDHELRSGNTIYF
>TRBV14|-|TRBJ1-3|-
TGTGCCAGCAGCCAAGATCTACCGACCTCTGGAAACACCATATATTTT
CASSQDLPTSGNTIYF
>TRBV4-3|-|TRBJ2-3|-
TGCGCCAGCAGCCAAGGCCTAGTCCGACGCACAGATACGCAGTATTTT
CASSQGLVRRTDTQYF
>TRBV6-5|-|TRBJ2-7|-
TGTGCCAGCAAGTCCCCCTTGGCAGGGTACAACGAGCAGTACTTC
CASKSPLAGYNEQYF
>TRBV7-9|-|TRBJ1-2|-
TGTGCCAGCAGCTTACCAAGCGATCTTAACTATGGCTACACCTTC
CASSLPSDLNYGYTF
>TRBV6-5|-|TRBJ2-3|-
TGTGCCAGCAGTTGGGCAGGCACAGATACGCAGTATTTT
CASSWAGTDTQYF
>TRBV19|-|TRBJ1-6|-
TGTGCCAGTAGCGCCCAACAGGGCTCCTATAATTCACCCCTCCACTTT
CASSAQQGSYNSPLHF
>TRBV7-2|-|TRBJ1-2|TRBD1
TGTGCCAGCAGCTTAACCCCCCCGGACAGGAGATATGGCTACACCTTC
CASSLTPPDRRYGYTF
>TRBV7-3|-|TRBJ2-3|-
TGTGCCAGCAGCTCCGGGTGGAGAGATACGCAGTATTTT
CASSSGWRDTQYF
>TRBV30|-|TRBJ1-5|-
TGTGCCTGGAGTGGAGGACCCACGGACAATCAGCCCCAGCATTTT
CAWSGGPTDNQPQHF
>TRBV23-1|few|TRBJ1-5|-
TGCGCCAGCAGTCAACCGGCCCCTGCGGGAGGACGGAAAAGCAATCAGCCCCAGCATTTT
CASSQPAPAGGRKSNQPQHF
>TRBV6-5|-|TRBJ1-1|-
TGTGCCAGCAGTTACAGGGGGAACACTGAAGCTTTCTTT
CASSYRGNTEAFF